This T cell receptor beta chain was obtained from a study of T cell clonality in common variable immunodeficiency. Sequenced by immunoSEQ multiplex PCR; TCRdb stores in-frame clones only, minus some. The table lists 50,000 to 65,000 clones, with no singletons. The junction had 3 bases not matched to a gene; V was cut back by 4 bases and J by 0 bases. Per the germline V gene, CDR1 is ENHRY and CDR2 is SYGVKD. This CDR3 is 18 amino acids long. Both groups were predominantly of Caucasian heritage. Broader study findings: CVID subjects shared fewer TCRbeta clones than healthy controls did. Common variable immunodeficiency TCR beta sequences reportedly had fewer deletions and N-nucleotide insertions. CVID subjects had higher TCRbeta clonality than healthy controls, most marked in about a third.

This clone was seen many times. Its antigen remains unidentified. The CDR3 end is not reached by the read, which stops 3 residues before it; the germline J gene fills it in. Material: peripheral blood mononuclear cells. The receptor was isolated from a person aged 18 to 70 in good health. The genes are TRBV10-3 and TRBJ2-2; 15 positions match TRBD2. The part of the CDR3 DNA that was read is TGTGCCATCAGTGCGGGACTAGCGGGGGGAGCGAACACCGGGGAG. Translated, it gives CAISAGLAGGANTGE. The CDR3 in full is CAISAGLAGGANTGELFF.